These 24 T cell receptor beta chains were sequenced from one sample in a study of glioma-infiltrating T cells. Amplification of TCR alpha and beta CDR3 regions from RNA used iRepertoire nested multiplex PCR. TCRdb ran MiXCR on the multiplex PCR reads and lists one entry per CDR3 protein. There are about 400,000 distinct CDR3 sequences in the sample; 41% occur only once, and about 12% lies in the top ten. Sequencing was carried out using glioma tissue, nonneoplastic brain tissue, or PBMCs (not recorded which). These receptors originate from a human donor with low-grade glioma or glioblastoma, undergoing nonglioma brain surgery, or in good health (not recorded which).

This rearrangement joins TRBV6-1 to TRBJ1-6, with 8 nucleotides matching TRBD1. V lost 3 bases and J lost 7; bases outside the gene matches: 5. The CDR3 is made up of 15 amino acids. CDR1 and CDR2 from the germline V gene are MNHNS and SASEGT. CDR3 DNA sequence: TGTGCCAGCAGTGACTGGCAGGGGGCCAATTCACCCCTCCACTTT. Amino acid sequence: CASSDWQGANSPLHF.

With respect to this clonotype: The CDR3 does not end in the conserved phenylalanine or tryptophan, so this is likely a read error. CDR3 protein: CASSQVVGSHPYEQYL. The DNA of the CDR3 is TGTGCCAGCAGCCAAGTCGTAGGAAGTCACCCCTACGAGCAGTACCTC. This chain joins TRBV3-1 and TRBJ2-7; D is uncertain. The CDR3 covers 16 residues. The germline V gene encodes CDR1 LGHDT and CDR2 YNNKEL (reference sequence). Deletions cut 1 base from V and 2 bases from J, with 15 bases between.

The V call is TRBV20-1, the J call TRBJ1-4; 9 bases fit TRBD1. The CDR3 is 13 residues long. Trimming took 3 bases from V and 8 from J; bases not matched to a gene: 4. Per germline, CDR1 DFQATT and CDR2 SNEGSKA (reference sequence). The CDR3 loop reads CSARGQGGEKLFF. The CDR3 DNA sequence: TGCAGTGCTAGGGGACAGGGAGGCGAAAAACTGTTTTTT.

This clonotype has at least ten counts. The rearrangement uses TRBV6-5 and TRBJ2-5, with D unresolved. CDR3 length equals 16 residues. V shed 7 bases and J shed 5 bases, with 23 bases lying between them. In germline, CDR1 is MNHEY, CDR2 SVGAGI. The chain's CDR3 is CASTSLRKTRGETQYF. The CDR3 DNA reads as TGTGCCAGCACGTCCCTGCGGAAAACCCGTGGTGAGACCCAGTACTTC.

The J gene is TRBJ1-5, the V gene TRBV28; 7 bases match TRBD1. Germline V gives CDR1 MDHEN, CDR2 SYDVKM. Trimming removed 7 bases from V and 5 bases from J; junction bases left unmatched: 8. The CDR3 covers 14 residues. CDR3 DNA sequence: TGTGCCAGCATCCTAGGAGGGGGCGATCAGCCCCAGCATTTT. It yields the protein CASILGGGDQPQHF.

This clonotype was observed a single time. The chain combines TRBV11-2 with TRBJ1-4, with D perhaps TRBD1 (6 bases). Per germline, CDR1 SGHAT and CDR2 FQNNGV. V lost 5 bases to trimming and J lost 8 bases, with 27 bases between them. The CDR3 is 18 amino acids. CDR3 DNA: TGTGCCAGCAGCGTACGGGGACAATCGATTGCGGGCGGCGAAAAACTGTTTTTT. Translating gives CASSVRGQSIAGGEKLFF.

J is TRBJ2-3 and V is TRBV12-3 or TRBV12-4, with 9 bases fitting TRBD2. V shed 1 base and J 3 bases; nucleotides not matched to a gene: 8. The CDR3 extends over 17 amino acids. The CDR3 bases are TGTGCCAGCAGTTTAGATAGTCCGGGACTAGCTACAGATACGCAGTATTTT. It codes for CASSLDSPGLATDTQYF.

This clonotype was counted between two and nine times. The chain employs TRBV6-1 and TRBJ2-7, with D perhaps TRBD1 (5 bases). This CDR3 comprises 14 residues. Germline CDR1 MNHNS, CDR2 SASEGT. V was trimmed by 6 bases and J by 4 bases, leaving 16 bases between them. This chain's CDR3 is CASRPDWAGYEQYF. The CDR3 bases are TGTGCCAGCAGGCCCGATTGGGCAGGGTACGAGCAGTACTTC.

The CDR3 DNA follows: TGTGCCAGCAGCGCCCCTCAGGAGATCGGTTACGAGCAGTACTTC. Protein: CASSAPQEIGYEQYF. The chain is built from TRBV5-5 and TRBJ2-7; D not certain. Germline CDR1 SGHKS, CDR2 YYEKEE (reference sequence). Trimming removed 4 bases at V and 4 bases at J, with 18 bases between. This CDR3 is 15 amino acids long.

This clonotype was seen only a few times. The chain couples TRBV28 to TRBJ2-7; D possibly corresponds to TRBD2 (7 bases). Trimming removed 7 bases at V and 5 bases at J, with 27 bases between. Germline-derived CDR1 and CDR2 are MDHEN and SYDVKM. The CDR3 consists of 17 residues. CDR3 region: CASTPLRYGQGGDEQYF. The CDR3 coding sequence is TGTGCCAGCACCCCCCTTCGGTACGGTCAAGGGGGGGACGAGCAGTACTTC.

There are a few counts of this clonotype. V and J are TRBV7-3 and TRBJ2-3, with 12 bases identical to TRBD2. CDR1 and CDR2 from the germline V gene are SGHTA and FQGTGA. J was trimmed by 2 bases and V by 11 bases; bases with no gene match: 8. CDR3 length: 15 amino acids. CDR3 nucleotide sequence: TGTGCCGGGCCGACTAGCGGGGGATCCACAGATACGCAGTATTTT. Protein: CAGPTSGGSTDTQYF. Looking up the rest from reference TRBV7-3 and TRBJ2-3 gives the full variable domain: GAGVSQTPSNKVTEKGKYVELRCDPISGHTALYWYRQSLGQGPEFLIYFQGTGAADDSGLPNDRFFAVRPEGSVSTLKIQRTERGDSAVYLCAGPTSGGSTDTQYFGPGTRLTVL.

As concerns this clonotype: A much larger clone lies a single base off, so this may be a read error. This chain links TRBV7-2 with TRBJ2-7; the D gene is possibly TRBD1 (6 bases). This CDR3 has 15 residues. Germline V gene lookup returns CDR1 SGHTA and CDR2 FQGNSA. Trimming pared 2 bases from V and 5 bases from J, leaving 16 bases between. This chain's CDR3 is CTSSLSPIGGHEQYF. Here the CDR3 DNA reads TGTACCAGCAGCTTAAGTCCGATTGGGGGCCACGAGCAGTACTTC.

The chain recombines TRBV20-1 with TRBJ1-1; the D gene is possibly TRBD1 (5 bases). V was clipped by 0 bases and J by 3 bases, with 14 bases between them. The V gene's germline CDR1 is DFQATT and CDR2 SNEGSKA (reference sequence). The CDR3 extends over 15 amino acids. CDR3 sequence reads: CSARDFNGGDTEAFF. The CDR3, as DNA: TGCAGTGCTAGAGATTTTAACGGGGGGGACACTGAAGCTTTCTTT.

This clonotype was detected ten times or more. V and J are TRBV10-3 and TRBJ2-7; 8 bases match TRBD2. V gave up 0 bases and J gave up 1 base; unmatched junction bases: 14. The CDR3 totals 19 residues. CDR1 is ENHRY and CDR2 is SYGVKD in the germline V gene. CDR3 nucleotides: TGTGCCATCAGTGAGTCGACTCGGGAACTAGCGGCCTTTTCCTACGAGCAGTACTTC. Protein: CAISESTRELAAFSYEQYF.

On this clonotype itself: A much larger clone lies one base from this, so it may be a read error. V and J are TRBV6-1 and TRBJ2-1; 10 bases match TRBD2. Germline V lookup: CDR1 MNHNS, CDR2 SASEGT. With 5 bases clipped from V and 8 bases from J, the junction kept 12 bases outside the gene matches. The CDR3 consists of 16 residues. CDR3 nucleotides: TGTGCCAGCAGTCACGGTACTAGCGGGGCAGGCTATGAGCAGTTCTTC. Amino acid sequence: CASSHGTSGAGYEQFF.

The gene calls are TRBV27 and TRBJ2-7; weak D call: TRBD1 (6 bases). With 2 bases removed from V and 2 bases from J, the gap between germline ends came to 13 bases. The CDR3 is 15 amino acids. The germline V gene encodes CDR1 MNHEY and CDR2 SMNVEV (reference sequence). In DNA, the CDR3 is TGTGCCAGCAGTTTAATGTCAGGGGTCCCCTACGAGCAGTACTTC. This encodes CASSLMSGVPYEQYF.

Points on this clonotype: One end of the junction is discordant with germline, which a read error may explain. V gene TRBV27 combines with J gene TRBJ2-2; no reliable D call. Germline V lookup: CDR1 MNHEY, CDR2 SMNVEV (reference sequence). This CDR3 has 15 residues. The CDR3 coding sequence is TGTGCCACCAGTTCGTCCTGGACGAACACCGGGGAGCTGTTTTTT. Amino acid sequence: CATSSSWTNTGELFF.

This clonotype was found a few times. The chain employs TRBV4-1 and TRBJ2-7; 7 bases align to TRBD1. This CDR3 contains 13 residues. Germline CDR1 MGHRA, CDR2 YSYEKL. V was pared by 5 bases and J by 7 bases, with 8 bases of the junction left unmatched. Here the CDR3 reads CASSYDRAGEQYF. The CDR3 nucleotides read TGCGCCAGCAGCTATGACAGGGCTGGGGAGCAGTACTTC.

A word on this clonotype: Given a much more abundant clone one base away, this may be a read error. Here the CDR3 reads CASSYLVSDNEQYF. The CDR3 region has the DNA TGTGCCAGCAGTTACCTTGTTAGTGATAATGAGCAGTACTTC. The chain couples TRBV6-6 to TRBJ2-7, with D hard to call. The CDR3 length is 14 residues. The germline V and J ends were trimmed by 2 bases and 7 bases, with 15 bases remaining between them. The germline V gene has CDR1 MNHNY and CDR2 SVGAGI (reference sequence).

This clonotype occurred many times. The chain links TRBV6-2 or TRBV6-3 to TRBJ2-7; D is unresolved. Germline V gives CDR1 MNHEY, CDR2 SVGEGT. V dropped 6 bases and J dropped 4 bases, with 22 bases sitting between them. CDR3 length: 16 residues. In nucleotides, the CDR3 is TGTGCCAGCAGCCTCAAGGGTGGAGTGGAGCCTTACGAGCAGTACTTC. This translates into CASSLKGGVEPYEQYF.

This clonotype came up a few times. This chain connects TRBV27 to TRBJ2-7; D might be TRBD1 or TRBD2, each matching 8 bases. The CDR3 contains 17 residues. Germline V lookup: CDR1 MNHEY, CDR2 SMNVEV (reference sequence). V lost 5 bases and J 4 bases, leaving 24 bases between the germline ends. The CDR3 loop reads CASSPGGGTGYWYEQYF. The CDR3 DNA is TGTGCCAGCAGTCCGGGGGGGGGGACAGGTTACTGGTACGAGCAGTACTTC.

The CDR3 DNA sequence: TGTGCCAGCAGCTTATTAGGGCAGGGCGGGGATACGCAGTATTTT. It encodes CASSLLGQGGDTQYF. The genes are TRBV7-2 and TRBJ2-3, with D perhaps being TRBD1 or TRBD2 (5 bases each). CDR1 is SGHTA, CDR2 FQGNSA, per germline. Deletions cut 2 bases from V and 6 bases from J, with 15 bases between. The CDR3 loop spans 15 amino acids. The complete variable domain, with remaining parts taken from reference TRBV7-2 and TRBJ2-3, reads GAGVSQSPSNKVTEKGKDVELRCDPISGHTALYWYRQSLGQGLEFLIYFQGNSAPDKSGLPSDRFSAERTGGSVSTLTIQRTQQEDSAVYLCASSLLGQGGDTQYFGPGTRLTVL.

This clonotype was seen at least ten times. The chain carries TRBV28 and TRBJ1-5; D remains ambiguous. Trimming stripped 4 bases from V and 7 bases from J, with 14 bases between. From germline, CDR1 is MDHEN and CDR2 SYDVKM. The CDR3 sequence is 14 residues long. CDR3 region: CASSSDGVRQPQHF. CDR3 DNA: TGTGCCAGCAGTTCAGATGGGGTTCGGCAGCCCCAGCATTTT.

The sample holds a few counts of this clonotype. The chain joins TRBV12-3 or TRBV12-4 to TRBJ2-7; TRBD1 aligns across 7 bases. Germline trimming cut 2 bases from V and 8 bases from J; bases unmatched to any gene: 6. This CDR3 is 13 amino acids long. The CDR3 sequence is CASSLSGQLKQYF. CDR3 DNA sequence: TGTGCCAGCAGTTTATCGGGACAGCTAAAGCAGTACTTC.